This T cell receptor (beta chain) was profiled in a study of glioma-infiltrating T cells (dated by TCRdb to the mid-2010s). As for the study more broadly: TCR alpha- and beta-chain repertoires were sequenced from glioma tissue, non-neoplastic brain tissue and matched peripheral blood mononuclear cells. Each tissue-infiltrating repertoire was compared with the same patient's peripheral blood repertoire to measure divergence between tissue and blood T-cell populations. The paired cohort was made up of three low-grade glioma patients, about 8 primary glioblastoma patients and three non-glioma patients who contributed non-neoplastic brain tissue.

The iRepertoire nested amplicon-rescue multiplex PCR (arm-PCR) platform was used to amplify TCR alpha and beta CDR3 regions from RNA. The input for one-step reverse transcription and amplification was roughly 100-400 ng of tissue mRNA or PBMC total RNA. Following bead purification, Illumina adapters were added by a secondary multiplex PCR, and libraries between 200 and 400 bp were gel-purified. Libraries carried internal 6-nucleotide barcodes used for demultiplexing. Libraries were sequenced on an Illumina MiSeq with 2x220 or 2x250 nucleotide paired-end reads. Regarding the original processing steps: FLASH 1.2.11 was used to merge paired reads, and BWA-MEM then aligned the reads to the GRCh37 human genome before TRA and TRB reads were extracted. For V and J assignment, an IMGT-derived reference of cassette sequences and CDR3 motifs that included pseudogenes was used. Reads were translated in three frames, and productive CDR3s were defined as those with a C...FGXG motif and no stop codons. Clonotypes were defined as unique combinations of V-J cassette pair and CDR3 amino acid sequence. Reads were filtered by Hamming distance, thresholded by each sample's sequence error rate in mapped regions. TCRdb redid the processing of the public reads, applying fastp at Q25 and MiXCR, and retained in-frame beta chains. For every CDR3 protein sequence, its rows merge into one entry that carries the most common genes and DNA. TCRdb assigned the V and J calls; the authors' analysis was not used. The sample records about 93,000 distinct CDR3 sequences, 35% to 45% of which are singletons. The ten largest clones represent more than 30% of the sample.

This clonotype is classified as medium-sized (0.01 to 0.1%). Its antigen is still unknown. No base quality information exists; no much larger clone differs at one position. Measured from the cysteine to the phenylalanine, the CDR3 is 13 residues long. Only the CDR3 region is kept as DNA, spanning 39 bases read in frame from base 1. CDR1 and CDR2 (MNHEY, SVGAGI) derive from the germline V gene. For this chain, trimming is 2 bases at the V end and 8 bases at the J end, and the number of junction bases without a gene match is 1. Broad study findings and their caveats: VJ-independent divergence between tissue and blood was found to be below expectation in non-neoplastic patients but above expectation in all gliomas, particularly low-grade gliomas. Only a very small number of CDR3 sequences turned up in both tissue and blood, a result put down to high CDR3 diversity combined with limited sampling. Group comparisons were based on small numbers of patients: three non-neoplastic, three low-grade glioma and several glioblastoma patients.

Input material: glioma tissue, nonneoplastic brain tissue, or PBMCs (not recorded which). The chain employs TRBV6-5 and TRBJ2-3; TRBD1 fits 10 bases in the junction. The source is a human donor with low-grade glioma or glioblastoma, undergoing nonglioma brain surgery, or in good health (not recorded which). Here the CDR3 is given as CASSYRTGGTQYF. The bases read TGTGCCAGCAGTTACCGGACAGGGGGTACGCAGTATTTT.